The 29 T cell receptor beta chains listed next were all sequenced from one sample in a study of blood T cell repertoires in COVID-19. Sequenced by immunoSEQ multiplex PCR; TCRdb stores in-frame clones only, minus some. The sample shows fewer than 80,000 clones, about 88% of them seen only once. Sequenced input: peripheral blood. All receptors come from a woman aged 80 or over with active or convalescent COVID-19.

J is TRBJ2-2 and V is TRBV28; TRBD1 agrees at 8 bases. The ends lost 8 bases at V and 5 bases at J; junction bases unmatched: 10. CDR3 length: 15 residues. The V gene's germline CDR1 is MDHEN and CDR2 SYDVKM. The CDR3 DNA follows: TGTGCCAGCTCAAAACAGGGGGTGGGGACCGGGGAGCTGTTTTTT. Translation: CASSKQGVGTGELFF.

V and J are TRBV6-5 and TRBJ1-5; 7 positions agree with TRBD1. Germline CDR1 is MNHEY and CDR2 is SVGAGI. Unmatched junction bases numbered 11, after V lost 6 bases and J lost 12 bases. The CDR3 loop spans 13 amino acids. The CDR3 spells CASSSSDREVQHF. Here the CDR3 DNA reads TGTGCCAGCAGCTCCAGTGACAGGGAGGTCCAGCATTTT.

V usage is TRBV7-9 and J usage is TRBJ1-1; D remains ambiguous. Germline CDR1 reads SEHNR; CDR2 reads FQNEAQ (reference sequence). The ends were cut back, 5 bases at V and 7 bases at J, with 8 bases in the middle. The CDR3 runs to 11 residues. The CDR3 reads CASSAPSEAFF. The CDR3 bases are TGTGCCAGCAGCGCCCCTAGTGAAGCTTTCTTT.

The chain is built from TRBV5-6 and TRBJ1-5; 7 nucleotides line up with TRBD1. V was pared by 4 bases and J by 0 bases, with 1 base of the junction left unmatched. This CDR3 spans 14 amino acids. Germline values: CDR1 SGHDT, CDR2 YYEEEE. This CDR3 is CASSRDSSNQPQHF. CDR3 DNA sequence: TGTGCCAGCAGCCGGGACAGTAGCAATCAGCCCCAGCATTTT.

The genes are TRBV7-9 and TRBJ1-1; maybe TRBD1 (5 bases). This CDR3 region has 13 residues. Trimming left V 0 bases short and J 10 bases short, with 12 bases between. Germline CDR1 and CDR2: SEHNR and FQNEAQ (reference sequence). The CDR3 bases are TGTGCCAGCAGCTTAGCGACGCAGGGCGTAGCTTTCTTT. It codes for CASSLATQGVAFF.

This chain uses TRBV30 with TRBJ1-6; D uncertain. This CDR3 is built from 11 residues. Trimming removed 5 bases from V and 9 bases from J, with 8 bases in between. Germline loops: CDR1 GTSNPN, CDR2 SVGIG (reference sequence). The CDR3 sequence: CAWERGSPLHF. CDR3 nucleotide sequence: TGTGCCTGGGAACGGGGTTCACCCCTCCACTTT.

The CDR3 DNA reads TGTGCCAGCAGCTTCTGGGGCAGGGGGCAGTACGAGCAGTACTTC. This gives the protein CASSFWGRGQYEQYF. The V and J genes are TRBV11-2 and TRBJ2-7; 8 bases are a match to TRBD1. This CDR3 has 15 amino acids. Trimming cost V 3 bases and J 4 bases; bases outside gene matches: 8. The germline V gene has CDR1 SGHAT and CDR2 FQNNGV.

The V and J genes are TRBV2 and TRBJ2-1, with TRBD1 matching over 7 bases. The trim removed 7 bases at V and 5 bases at J, leaving 8 bases unmatched. CDR1 and CDR2 from the germline V gene are SNHLY and FYNNEI. This CDR3 is 14 amino acids long. CDR3 nucleotide sequence: TGTGCCAGCAAGGGGGCTCATGGCGACAATGAGCAGTTCTTC. It specifies CASKGAHGDNEQFF. The full variable domain, with the rest looked up from reference TRBV2 and TRBJ2-1, is EPEVTQTPSHQVTQMGQEVILRCVPISNHLYFYWYRQILGQKVEFLVSFYNNEISEKSEIFDDQFSVERPDGSNFTLKIRSTKLEDSAMYFCASKGAHGDNEQFFGPGTRLTVL.

This CDR3 is CASSSVAQETTYTQYF. In nucleotides, the CDR3 is TGTGCCAGCAGCTCGGTGGCACAGGAGACAACTTATACGCAGTATTTT. J is TRBJ2-3 and V is TRBV5-4, with D possibly TRBD1 on 5 matching bases. Germline CDR1 and CDR2: SGHNT and YYREEE (reference sequence). The CDR3 has 16 amino acids. V gave up 3 bases and J gave up 7 bases, with 21 bases separating them.

The rearrangement links TRBV28 to TRBJ1-2; no clear D. The CDR3 is made up of 15 amino acids. Germline assignment: CDR1 MDHEN and CDR2 SYDVKM. V lost 4 bases and J lost 0, with 12 bases in between. The CDR3 here is CASSSLTIANYGYTF. In DNA, the CDR3 is TGTGCCAGCAGTTCCCTGACAATCGCTAACTATGGCTACACCTTC.

The V call is TRBV29-1, the J call TRBJ1-2, with 8 bases aligning to TRBD1. The germline CDR1 and CDR2 sequences are SQVTM and ANQGSEA. Trimming removed 1 base from V and 4 bases from J; junction bases left unmatched: 5. The CDR3 spans 14 residues. The CDR3 loop is CSVEGAGGGYGYTF. The DNA for the CDR3 is TGCAGCGTTGAAGGGGCAGGGGGCGGCTATGGCTACACCTTC.

The chain recombines TRBV28 with TRBJ1-4, with 7 bases that match TRBD1. The V and J ends lost 4 bases and 8 bases, in that order; junction bases with no gene match: 7. The CDR3 is made up of 14 amino acids. Germline-derived CDR1 and CDR2 are MDHEN and SYDVKM. CDR3 bases: TGTGCCAGCAGTTCCAGGACAGGAGGGGAAAAACTGTTTTTT. Translating gives CASSSRTGGEKLFF.

The chain links TRBV19 to TRBJ1-6, with 9 bases lining up with TRBD1. This CDR3 is built from 14 residues. J lost 15 bases, V lost 4 bases, and 10 bases had no gene match. Per the germline V gene, CDR1 is LNHDA and CDR2 is SQIVND (reference sequence). The CDR3 loop is CASSTSPGQGLLHF. CDR3 DNA sequence: TGTGCCAGTAGTACCTCCCCGGGACAGGGCCTCCTCCACTTT.

This chain uses TRBV6-4 with TRBJ2-2; TRBD2 matches 7 bases. V trimming: 8 bases; J trimming: 0 bases; junction bases outside the gene matches: 6. The CDR3 contains 15 residues. Germline CDR1 reads MRHNA; CDR2 reads SNTAGT. CDR3 in amino acids: CASRSSGSNTGELFF. The CDR3, as DNA: TGTGCCAGCCGCTCTAGCGGTTCGAACACCGGGGAGCTGTTTTTT.

Only a few counts were recorded for this clone. The J gene is TRBJ1-5, the V gene TRBV11-2, with D uncertain. Germline CDR1 is SGHAT and CDR2 is FQNNGV. V was clipped by 2 bases and J by 6 bases, with 5 bases between them. The CDR3 has 12 amino acids. The CDR3 here is CASSLRGQPQHF. The CDR3 nucleotides read TGTGCCAGCAGCTTACGGGGTCAGCCCCAGCATTTT.

This clone was counted a few times. The rearrangement uses TRBV11-2 and TRBJ2-2, with 7 positions matching TRBD2. The CDR3 has 15 residues. J was trimmed by 5 bases and V by 5 bases; bases with no gene match: 8. Germline CDR1 reads SGHAT; CDR2 reads FQNNGV. This CDR3 is CASSVQRGGTGELFF. CDR3 nucleotide sequence: TGTGCCAGCAGCGTCCAGCGGGGAGGGACCGGGGAGCTGTTTTTT.

CDR3 loop: CASSPQPDTQYF. CDR3 DNA: TGTGCCAGCAGTCCACAGCCAGATACGCAGTATTTT. V usage is TRBV12-3 or TRBV12-4 and J usage is TRBJ2-3; no definite D call. This CDR3 has 12 residues. Trimming removed 5 bases at V and 4 bases at J, with 7 bases between.

The chain links TRBV19 to TRBJ1-1, with D perhaps TRBD1 (5 bases). Trimming cost V 5 bases and J 1 base, with 8 bases left between them. The germline V gene has CDR1 LNHDA and CDR2 SQIVND (reference sequence). The CDR3 spans 13 residues. The CDR3 here is CASSRDSNTEAFF. The CDR3 DNA is TGTGCCAGTAGTCGGGACTCGAACACTGAAGCTTTCTTT.

This clone appeared a few times. The chain combines TRBV3-1 (or the pseudogene TRBV3-2) with TRBJ2-1, with a tentative D call TRBD1 (5 bases). The CDR3 loop spans 16 amino acids. Trimming left V 0 bases short and J 5 bases short, with 14 bases between. Germline loops: CDR1 LGHDT, CDR2 YNNKEL (reference sequence). In DNA, the CDR3 is TGTGCCAGCAGCCAAGATCTACAGGCCCCCAACAATGAGCAGTTCTTC. This translates into CASSQDLQAPNNEQFF.

This clone was observed a single time. This rearrangement joins TRBV4-3 to TRBJ1-1, with D uncertain. The CDR3 is 14 amino acids. Trimming took 0 bases from V and 2 from J, leaving 7 bases between them. Germline V gene sequence: CDR1 LGHNA, CDR2 YSLEER. The CDR3 sequence: CASSQERHNTEAFF. The CDR3 nucleotides are TGCGCCAGCAGCCAAGAGCGACACAACACTGAAGCTTTCTTT.

This chain joins TRBV5-1 and TRBJ2-2; no reliable D call. CDR3 size: 17 residues. Trimming left V 2 bases short and J 0 bases short, with 14 bases between. Germline CDR1 SGHRS, CDR2 YFSETQ. The CDR3 DNA reads TGCGCCAGCAGCTTCGTGGCTCCTTCCGCGAACACCGGGGAGCTGTTTTTT. Translating it yields CASSFVAPSANTGELFF.

This clone was picked up one time. The chain couples TRBV4-3 to TRBJ1-5; 7 bases fit TRBD1. V shed 1 base and J 2 bases; nucleotides not matched to a gene: 11. Germline CDR1 LGHNA, CDR2 YSLEER. CDR3 size: 18 residues. CDR3 in DNA: TGCGCCAGCAGCCAAGTTGTTCAGGGGGATTCGGGCAATCAGCCCCAGCATTTT. This encodes CASSQVVQGDSGNQPQHF.

The gene calls are TRBV5-1 and TRBJ1-1, with TRBD1 identical over 8 bases. CDR1 and CDR2 (germline): SGHRS, YFSETQ. V gave up 4 bases and J gave up 1 base; unmatched junction bases: 9. CDR3 length equals 16 residues. The CDR3 loop reads CASSPFGTGPNTEAFF. The CDR3 DNA reads as TGCGCCAGCAGCCCCTTCGGGACAGGACCGAACACTGAAGCTTTCTTT.

This rearrangement joins TRBV30 to TRBJ2-1, with D possibly TRBD2 on 5 matching bases. The length of the CDR3 is 13 residues. Between the trimmed V and J ends, which lost 6 bases and 8 bases, there was a span of 17 bases. Germline values: CDR1 GTSNPN, CDR2 SVGIG (reference sequence). CDR3 DNA sequence: TGTGCCTGTCCCGTCGATTACGGGGATGAGCAGTTCTTC. It specifies CACPVDYGDEQFF.

The V gene is TRBV28, the J gene TRBJ2-5; 9 bases match TRBD2. This CDR3 spans 16 amino acids. The germline CDR1 and CDR2 sequences are MDHEN and SYDVKM. The V and J ends lost 2 bases and 1 base, in that order; junction bases with no gene match: 5. The CDR3 loop is CASSLGLAGIQETQYF. The CDR3 bases are TGTGCCAGCAGTTTAGGGCTAGCGGGGATCCAAGAGACCCAGTACTTC.

This chain connects TRBV6-2 or TRBV6-3 to TRBJ2-2, with 8 bases lining up with TRBD1. J gave up 1 base and V 6 bases, and 4 bases lay outside the gene matches. Germline lookup yields CDR1 MNHEY and CDR2 SVGEGT. The CDR3 contains 15 residues. DNA for the CDR3: TGTGCCAGCAGCCAGGACAGGGTGAACACCGGGGAGCTGTTTTTT. Translation gives CASSQDRVNTGELFF.

The V and J genes are TRBV7-9 and TRBJ1-1, with D unclear. V gave up 2 bases and J gave up 0 bases, with 7 bases separating them. Germline V gene lookup returns CDR1 SEHNR and CDR2 FQNEAQ (reference sequence). The CDR3 sequence is 14 residues long. The CDR3 reads CASSLKRVNTEAFF. The CDR3, as DNA: TGTGCCAGCAGCTTAAAGAGGGTGAACACTGAAGCTTTCTTT.

The chain uses TRBV21-1 and TRBJ2-5; the listed D gene, TRBD1, was not tested against the DNA. TRBV21-1 is recorded as a pseudogene. CDR3 length equals 17 residues. The CDR3 DNA is TGTGCCATTAGGACCGGGACAGAGATCCCGTACCAAGAGACCCAGTACTTC. Translated: CAIRTGTEIPYQETQYF.

The chain is built from TRBV7-2 and TRBJ2-7, with D maybe TRBD1 (6 bases). Germline values: CDR1 SGHTA, CDR2 FQGNSA. Trimming removed 5 bases at V and 3 bases at J, with 17 bases between. CDR3 length: 15 residues. CDR3 DNA sequence: TGTGCCAGCAGCAGTAACAGGGTTTCTAGCTACGAGCAGTACTTC. Translation gives CASSSNRVSSYEQYF.